The 17 T cell receptor beta chains below were found in one sample sequenced in a study of response to subunit inactivated influenza vaccine. TCRdb called the RT-PCR reads again in MiXCR, with one record for every CDR3 protein. The table records about 540,000 distinct CDR3 sequences, 14% of them present only once. Sequenced here: PBMCs from blood, sampled less than 13 days after vaccination. The receptors were gathered from a man aged 50 to 60 who received an inactivated influenza vaccine.

This clonotype showed up just a few times. The chain carries TRBV4-1 and TRBJ1-2, with D tentatively TRBD1 (6 bases). V lost 4 bases to trimming and J lost 6 bases, with 18 bases between them. Per germline, CDR1 MGHRA and CDR2 YSYEKL. This CDR3 has 15 residues. The CDR3 here is CASSLPLARGHGYTF. Here the CDR3 DNA reads TGCGCCAGCAGCCTACCTTTGGCCAGGGGACATGGCTACACCTTC.

The chain links TRBV5-1 to TRBJ1-1, with D maybe TRBD1 (5 bases). Germline lookup yields CDR1 SGHRS and CDR2 YFSETQ. This CDR3 is 16 amino acids long. The V end lost 4 bases, the J end lost 1 base, and 17 bases lay between the germline ends. The CDR3 region has the DNA TGCGCCAGCAGCCCTCCGAAGGGGCCTCAGAACACTGAAGCTTTCTTT. It codes for CASSPPKGPQNTEAFF.

The chain couples TRBV7-8 to TRBJ2-1, with D uncertain. Germline CDR1 is SGHVS and CDR2 is FQNEAQ. The CDR3 runs 13 residues. Trimming stripped 4 bases from V and 6 bases from J, with 10 bases between. Here the CDR3 reads CASSSLGGNEQFF. Here the CDR3 DNA reads TGTGCCAGCAGCTCCCTCGGCGGCAATGAGCAGTTCTTC.

The chain carries TRBV7-8 and TRBJ2-7; no clear D gene. Trimming pared 3 bases from V and 7 bases from J, leaving 13 bases between. Germline CDR1 reads SGHVS; CDR2 reads FQNEAQ. The CDR3 is made up of 13 amino acids. The CDR3 loop reads CASSFAQRGEQYF. The CDR3 coding sequence is TGTGCCAGCAGCTTTGCGCAGCGTGGGGAGCAGTACTTC.

Turning to this clonotype: Relative to the germline gene, one junction end is altered; a read error may explain this. This sequence joins TRBV10-3 and TRBJ1-6; TRBD1 matches at 7 bases. CDR1 and CDR2 (germline): ENHRY, SYGVKD. This CDR3 comprises 15 residues. The CDR3 loop is CATSDRVDRNSPLHF. For the CDR3, the DNA is TGTGCCACCAGTGACAGGGTAGATCGGAATTCACCCCTCCACTTT.

This clonotype occurred many times. This chain links TRBV12-3 or TRBV12-4 with TRBJ1-1, with D perhaps TRBD1 (6 bases). The CDR3 has 12 residues. Trimming shortened V by 4 bases and J by 9 bases, and 12 bases separated the two germline ends. The CDR3 is CASSSGRGKAFF. CDR3 sequence (DNA): TGTGCCAGCAGTTCCGGTAGGGGGAAAGCTTTCTTT.

V gene TRBV12-3 or TRBV12-4 combines with J gene TRBJ2-6; 7 nucleotides align to TRBD1. V lost 5 bases and J lost 2; bases outside the gene matches: 3. The CDR3 length is 15 residues. In DNA, the CDR3 is TGTGCCAGCAGTCAAACAGGGGCTGGGGCCAACGTCCTGACTTTC. Encoded protein: CASSQTGAGANVLTF.

This clonotype was counted only a few times. The chain joins TRBV27 to TRBJ2-1, with 16 bases matching TRBD2. From germline, CDR1 is MNHEY and CDR2 SMNVEV (reference sequence). After removal of 4 bases from V and 7 bases from J, the junction contained 13 bases not matched to a gene. This CDR3 spans 19 amino acids. As DNA, the CDR3 is TGTGCCAGCAGTTCCCGAGGGACTAGCGGGAGGGACCCAAATAATGAGCAGTTCTTC. This gives the protein CASSSRGTSGRDPNNEQFF.

The chain couples TRBV27 to TRBJ2-7; 10 bases map to TRBD1. Looked up from germline, CDR1 is MNHEY and CDR2 is SMNVEV (reference sequence). The V and J ends lost 7 bases and 4 bases, in that order; junction bases with no gene match: 16. The CDR3 runs to 17 residues. CDR3 protein: CASTYPRTGGFGYEQYF. As DNA, the CDR3 is TGTGCCAGCACCTACCCCAGGACAGGGGGGTTTGGGTACGAGCAGTACTTC.

This clonotype was seen many times. The chain couples TRBV20-1 to TRBJ2-7; TRBD1 matches at 7 bases. Germline V CDR1 and CDR2: DFQATT, SNEGSKA (reference sequence). The CDR3 covers 14 residues. J was trimmed by 3 bases and V by 3 bases; bases with no gene match: 8. CDR3 region: CSARGDSEFYEQYF. In DNA form, the CDR3 reads TGCAGTGCTAGGGGGGACAGTGAGTTCTACGAGCAGTACTTC.

This clonotype was picked up a small number of times. The chain carries TRBV6-5 and TRBJ2-3; TRBD1 aligns across 7 bases. V lost 1 base and J lost 2; bases outside the gene matches: 3. The CDR3 consists of 15 residues. Germline V lookup: CDR1 MNHEY, CDR2 SVGAGI. CDR3 region: CASSYWGTDTDTQYF. CDR3 DNA sequence: TGTGCCAGCAGTTACTGGGGGACAGACACAGATACGCAGTATTTT.

The chain carries TRBV20-1 and TRBJ2-1; D is ambiguous. Germline loops: CDR1 DFQATT, CDR2 SNEGSKA (reference sequence). The CDR3 contains 10 residues. V lost 6 bases and J lost 7, with 7 bases in between. The CDR3 loop reads CSANENEQFF. DNA of the CDR3: TGCAGTGCGAATGAAAATGAGCAGTTCTTC.

The chain carries TRBV5-1 and TRBJ2-5; maybe TRBD1 (5 bases). The CDR3 is made up of 15 amino acids. Germline V gene data show CDR1 as SGHRS and CDR2 as YFSETQ. V gave up 1 base and J gave up 5 bases, with 15 bases separating them. The CDR3, as DNA: TGCGCCAGCAGCTTGAACCAGGGTGAGATGGAGACCCAGTACTTC. As protein: CASSLNQGEMETQYF.

This clonotype was picked up a small number of times. The J gene is TRBJ2-1, the V gene TRBV9, with 9 bases aligning to TRBD1. From germline, CDR1 is SGDLS and CDR2 YYNGEE. With V trimmed by 3 bases and J by 8 bases, 12 bases remained unmatched. The CDR3 is made up of 16 amino acids. CDR3 nucleotides: TGTGCCAGCAGCGCATACGATCGGACAGGGGTCGATGAGCAGTTCTTC. Translating it yields CASSAYDRTGVDEQFF. Combining the CDR3 with reference TRBV9 and TRBJ2-1 gives the whole variable domain DSGVTQTPKHLITATGQRVTLRCSPRSGDLSVYWYQQSLDQGLQFLIQYYNGEERAKGNILERFSAQQFPDLHSELNLSSLELGDSALYFCASSAYDRTGVDEQFFGPGTRLTVL.

DNA for the CDR3: TGTGCCAGCAGCTTAGTAAGGGGTCAGGTAGACCCCAACTACGAGCAGTACTTC. Translation gives CASSLVRGQVDPNYEQYF. The chain couples TRBV11-1 to TRBJ2-7; a possible D gene is TRBD1 (5 bases). Trimming left V 1 base short and J 3 bases short, with 22 bases between. CDR3 size: 18 residues. Germline CDR1 is SGHAT and CDR2 is FQDESV (reference sequence).

The CDR3 is CSVHLLGSYEQYF. CDR3 nucleotide sequence: TGCAGCGTGCACCTCTTGGGCTCCTACGAGCAGTACTTC. V is TRBV29-1 and J is TRBJ2-7; D uncertain. Trimming removed 6 bases from V and 0 bases from J, with 12 bases in between. CDR1 and CDR2 from the germline V gene are SQVTM and ANQGSEA. There are 13 residues in the CDR3.

The V gene is TRBV10-3, the J gene TRBJ2-7, with a possible D match to TRBD2 (6 bases). The germline gives CDR1 ENHRY, CDR2 SYGVKD. CDR3 length: 18 amino acids. Trimming shortened V by 0 bases and J by 2 bases, and 20 bases separated the two germline ends. DNA for the CDR3: TGTGCCATCAGTGAGTCCCCGAACCCGGGACTCGCAACCTACGAGCAGTACTTC. Its translation is CAISESPNPGLATYEQYF.